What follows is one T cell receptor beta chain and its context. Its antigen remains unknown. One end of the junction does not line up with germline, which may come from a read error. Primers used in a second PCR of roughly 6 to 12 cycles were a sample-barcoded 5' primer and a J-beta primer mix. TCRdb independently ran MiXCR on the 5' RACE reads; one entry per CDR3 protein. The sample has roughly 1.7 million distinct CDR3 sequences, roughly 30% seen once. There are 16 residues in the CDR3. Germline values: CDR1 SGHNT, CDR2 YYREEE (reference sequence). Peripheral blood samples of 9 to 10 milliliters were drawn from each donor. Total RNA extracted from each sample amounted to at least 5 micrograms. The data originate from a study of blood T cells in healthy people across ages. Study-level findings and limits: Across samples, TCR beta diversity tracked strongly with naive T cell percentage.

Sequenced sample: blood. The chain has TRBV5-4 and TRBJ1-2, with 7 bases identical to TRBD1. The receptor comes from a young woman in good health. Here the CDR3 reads CPSSQVGQRTNYGYTF. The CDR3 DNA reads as TGTCCCAGCAGCCAAGTGGGACAGCGTACTAACTATGGCTACACCTTC.